What follows are 32 T cell receptor beta chains derived from one specimen sequenced in a study of blood T cell repertoires in COVID-19. TCRdb keeps only in-frame clones here, not all; method: immunoSEQ multiplex PCR. Of 200,000 to 250,000 clones in the sample, approximately 75% are singletons; the top ten hold around 9%. The sample comprised PBMCs or T cells enriched from blood (not recorded which). The source of these receptors is a middle-aged man who had recovered from COVID-19.

This rearrangement joins TRBV24-1 to TRBJ2-3, with 7 positions matching TRBD2. The V gene's germline CDR1 is KGHDR and CDR2 SFDVKD. This CDR3 comprises 16 residues. V was clipped by 2 bases and J by 4 bases; unmatched bases: 8. The CDR3, as DNA: TGTGCCACCAGTGATTCCCCAGCGGGAAGGGCAGATACGCAGTATTTT. Residues: CATSDSPAGRADTQYF.

This chain joins TRBV6-6 and TRBJ1-1, with 7 positions matching TRBD1. V was clipped by 2 bases and J by 4 bases; unmatched bases: 1. Germline loops: CDR1 MNHNY, CDR2 SVGAGI (reference sequence). This CDR3 has 13 amino acids. CDR3 protein: CASSYRQGTEAFF. The CDR3 DNA is TGTGCCAGCAGTTACCGACAGGGCACTGAAGCTTTCTTT.

The chain couples TRBV7-9 to TRBJ2-1, with 7 positions matching TRBD1. The V gene's germline CDR1 is SEHNR and CDR2 FQNEAQ (reference sequence). V lost 5 bases, J lost 9 bases, and 16 bases stayed unmatched. The CDR3 consists of 16 residues. The CDR3 region is CASSPIRAGGYGEQFF. The CDR3 DNA is TGTGCCAGCAGCCCGATTAGGGCAGGGGGATATGGTGAGCAGTTCTTC.

The V and J genes are TRBV19 and TRBJ2-1, with D possibly being TRBD1 (6 bases). Deletions cut 7 bases from V and 4 bases from J, with 17 bases between. There are 15 residues in the CDR3. Germline V gives CDR1 LNHDA, CDR2 SQIVND (reference sequence). CDR3 sequence: CASTSKTGSYNEQFF. Written as DNA, the CDR3 is TGTGCCAGTACCTCAAAGACAGGTTCATACAATGAGCAGTTCTTC.

The chain links TRBV11-2 to TRBJ1-1; D call uncertain. Trimming shortened V by 0 bases and J by 5 bases, and 13 bases separated the two germline ends. Looked up from germline, CDR1 is SGHAT and CDR2 is FQNNGV. The CDR3 extends over 15 amino acids. CDR3 sequence reads: CASSLDSSGSTEAFF. CDR3 bases: TGTGCCAGCAGCTTAGATTCCAGCGGGTCGACTGAAGCTTTCTTT.

This chain uses TRBV6-2 or TRBV6-3 with TRBJ1-2; TRBD1 matches at 7 bases. The CDR3 runs 14 residues. Unmatched junction bases numbered 6, after V lost 4 bases and J lost 4 bases. CDR1 MNHEY and CDR2 SVGEGT come from the germline V gene. Written as DNA, the CDR3 is TGTGCCAGCAGTTCACGACAGGGACGCTATGGCTACACCTTC. This sequence encodes CASSSRQGRYGYTF.

The J gene is TRBJ1-2, the V gene TRBV11-2; possibly TRBD1 for D (5 bases). Between the trimmed V and J ends, which lost 5 bases and 5 bases, there was a span of 12 bases. Germline assignment: CDR1 SGHAT and CDR2 FQNNGV. The CDR3 is made up of 13 amino acids. The CDR3, as DNA: TGTGCCAGCAGCCCTGACAGAGAGTATGGCTACACCTTC. Residues: CASSPDREYGYTF.

This clone was found a few times. This chain links TRBV5-5 with TRBJ2-1, with D perhaps matching TRBD1 (6 bases). The V end lost 3 bases, the J end lost 4 bases, and 11 bases lay between the germline ends. CDR3 length: 14 residues. Germline CDR1 and CDR2: SGHKS and YYEKEE (reference sequence). The CDR3 DNA reads TGTGCCAGCAGCTCGGGACAACTTTACAATGAGCAGTTCTTC. Translated: CASSSGQLYNEQFF.

This chain connects TRBV7-9 to TRBJ2-3, with 9 bases matching TRBD2. This CDR3 has 16 residues. Germline CDR1 is SEHNR and CDR2 is FQNEAQ (reference sequence). The trim removed 1 base at V and 6 bases at J, leaving 8 bases unmatched. The CDR3 sequence: CASSLDSAGGWDTQYF. The CDR3 bases are TGTGCCAGCAGCTTAGATTCCGCGGGAGGGTGGGATACGCAGTATTTT.

This clone appeared once. V gene TRBV2 combines with J gene TRBJ2-5; TRBD2 matches at 7 bases. The germline gives CDR1 SNHLY, CDR2 FYNNEI. The junction had 5 bases not matched to a gene; V was cut back by 8 bases and J by 2 bases. The CDR3 runs 13 residues. The CDR3 DNA follows: TGTGCCAGCTCGGGGGGAACTCAAGAGACCCAGTACTTC. Translation gives CASSGGTQETQYF.

V usage is TRBV15 and J usage is TRBJ1-3; 9 nucleotides match TRBD1. This CDR3 region has 15 residues. From germline, CDR1 is LNHNV and CDR2 YYDKDF (reference sequence). Trimming cost V 4 bases and J 7 bases; bases outside gene matches: 8. CDR3 loop: CATSKNRGLGNTIYF. The CDR3 DNA sequence: TGTGCCACCAGCAAGAACAGGGGGCTTGGGAACACCATATATTTT.

The gene calls are TRBV5-8 and TRBJ2-7; possible D gene TRBD2, 5 bases. The CDR3 is made up of 13 amino acids. Between the trimmed V and J ends, which lost 2 bases and 0 bases, there was a span of 6 bases. The germline V gene encodes CDR1 SGHTS and CDR2 YDEGEE. The CDR3 loop is CASSFGNSYEQYF. CDR3 nucleotide sequence: TGTGCCAGCAGCTTCGGGAACTCCTACGAGCAGTACTTC.

The gene calls are TRBV4-1 and TRBJ2-7; the match to TRBD1 covers 9 bases. Germline CDR1 is MGHRA and CDR2 is YSYEKL. J lost 2 bases, V lost 2 bases, and 4 bases had no gene match. The CDR3 sequence is 15 residues long. Written as DNA, the CDR3 is TGCGCCAGCAGCCAACCGGGACAGGGCACCTACGAGCAGTACTTC. Translating gives CASSQPGQGTYEQYF.

V gene TRBV18 combines with J gene TRBJ2-7; TRBD1 agrees at 10 bases. This CDR3 contains 17 residues. Germline loops: CDR1 KGHSH, CDR2 LQKENI. J gave up 0 bases and V 5 bases, and 10 bases lay outside the gene matches. The CDR3 region is CASSKERGQGSSYEQYF. CDR3 in DNA: TGTGCCAGCTCAAAAGAACGGGGACAGGGGAGCTCCTACGAGCAGTACTTC.

CDR3: CASSPGTGKRSDTQYF. CDR3 nucleotides: TGCGCCAGCAGCCCTGGGACAGGGAAAAGGTCAGATACGCAGTATTTT. J is TRBJ2-3 and V is TRBV5-1, with TRBD1 matching over 9 bases. J was trimmed by 4 bases and V by 4 bases; bases with no gene match: 10. The germline gives CDR1 SGHRS, CDR2 YFSETQ. The CDR3 has 16 amino acids.

This chain uses TRBV30 with TRBJ1-5; D is possibly TRBD1 (5 bases). This CDR3 region has 12 residues. Germline CDR1 is GTSNPN and CDR2 is SVGIG (reference sequence). The V gene lost 3 bases and the J gene lost 7 bases, with 10 bases spanning the gap. Here the CDR3 reads CAWSAGGQPQHF. The CDR3 region has the DNA TGTGCCTGGAGCGCGGGGGGACAGCCCCAGCATTTT.

The rearrangement links TRBV28 to TRBJ1-6; D perhaps matches TRBD1 (5 bases). This CDR3 is built from 13 residues. Deletions cut 6 bases from V and 10 bases from J, with 13 bases between. CDR1 and CDR2 from the germline V gene are MDHEN and SYDVKM. The CDR3 region is CASRLLTVSPLHF. CDR3 sequence (DNA): TGTGCCAGCAGACTCTTGACAGTATCACCCCTCCACTTT.

The V gene is TRBV5-1, the J gene TRBJ1-2; 9 positions agree with TRBD1. This CDR3 comprises 15 residues. Per the germline V gene, CDR1 is SGHRS and CDR2 is YFSETQ. The V segment lost 4 bases and the J segment 2 bases; nucleotides outside the gene matches: 6. The CDR3 DNA reads as TGCGCCAGCAGCATCCAAGGACAGGGGAACTATGGCTACACCTTC. Protein product: CASSIQGQGNYGYTF.

The V call is TRBV7-8, the J call TRBJ1-5; 10 bases align to TRBD1. This CDR3 contains 15 residues. Germline V lookup: CDR1 SGHVS, CDR2 FQNEAQ. The V segment lost 6 bases and the J segment 4 bases; nucleotides outside the gene matches: 6. The CDR3 protein is CASRLGTGANQPQHF. The CDR3 bases are TGTGCCAGCAGACTCGGGACAGGGGCAAATCAGCCCCAGCATTTT.

This chain joins TRBV2 and TRBJ1-1; D gene uncertain. V lost 7 bases and J lost 4, with 13 bases in between. From germline, CDR1 is SNHLY and CDR2 FYNNEI. The CDR3 loop spans 13 amino acids. This chain's CDR3 is CASMALVGTEAFF. The CDR3 coding sequence is TGTGCCAGCATGGCCCTGGTTGGCACTGAAGCTTTCTTT.

V gene TRBV10-2 combines with J gene TRBJ2-2; a possible D gene is TRBD1 (6 bases). The CDR3 has 13 amino acids. The germline gives CDR1 WSHSY, CDR2 SAAADI. Trimming removed 7 bases from V and 5 bases from J, with 11 bases in between. This CDR3 reads CASKTTGTGELFF. The CDR3 DNA reads as TGCGCCAGCAAAACCACAGGGACCGGGGAGCTGTTTTTT.

V gene TRBV5-1 combines with J gene TRBJ2-1; no definite D call. Per germline, CDR1 SGHRS and CDR2 YFSETQ. V was trimmed by 0 bases and J by 5 bases, leaving 18 bases between them. The CDR3 spans 17 residues. CDR3 region: CASSLDSGRRLHNEQFF. DNA for the CDR3: TGCGCCAGCAGCTTGGATTCCGGTCGGCGGTTACACAATGAGCAGTTCTTC.

The chain recombines TRBV6-1 with TRBJ1-2; a possible D gene is TRBD1 (6 bases). Trimming removed 1 base from V and 4 bases from J, with 10 bases in between. The CDR3 is 14 residues long. The germline V gene encodes CDR1 MNHNS and CDR2 SASEGT. The CDR3 region is CASSEGLGGYGYTF. Written as DNA, the CDR3 is TGTGCCAGCAGTGAAGGCTTAGGGGGCTATGGCTACACCTTC.

This clone has more than one count but fewer than ten. The J gene is TRBJ2-7, the V gene TRBV19, with TRBD1 as a possible D gene (5 bases). The germline V gene has CDR1 LNHDA and CDR2 SQIVND (reference sequence). Trimming removed 3 bases from V and 4 bases from J, with 13 bases in between. The CDR3 contains 14 residues. DNA for the CDR3: TGTGCCAGTAGTATTATTGCAGGGAAATACGAGCAGTACTTC. Its translation: CASSIIAGKYEQYF.

This clone appeared a single time. The V gene is TRBV6-5, the J gene TRBJ1-2; 12 bases match TRBD1. The CDR3 contains 15 residues. V lost 6 bases and J lost 4; bases outside the gene matches: 6. Germline CDR1 and CDR2: MNHEY and SVGAGI. This CDR3 is CASRKGQGAFYGYTF. The CDR3 DNA is TGTGCCAGCAGGAAGGGACAGGGGGCCTTCTATGGCTACACCTTC.

This clone has only one observation. The chain couples TRBV29-1 to TRBJ1-2; the D gene is possibly TRBD1 (6 bases). Germline CDR1 SQVTM, CDR2 ANQGSEA. The V and J ends lost 5 bases and 0 bases respectively, with 16 bases between them. This CDR3 has 15 amino acids. This CDR3 is CSVTGAGGSNYGYTF. CDR3 bases: TGCAGCGTTACGGGAGCGGGGGGCTCTAACTATGGCTACACCTTC.

The chain recombines TRBV25-1 with TRBJ2-1; 9 bases are shared with TRBD1. The CDR3 sequence is 16 residues long. Losses at the gene ends were 1 base for V and 6 bases for J; bases not matched to a gene: 7. CDR1 and CDR2 from the germline V gene are MGHDK and SYGVNS. Here the CDR3 reads CASSESRDRVRNEQFF. The DNA of the CDR3 is TGTGCCAGCAGTGAATCTCGGGACAGGGTTCGCAATGAGCAGTTCTTC.

The V and J genes are TRBV7-9 and TRBJ1-2; the D is unclear. The germline V gene encodes CDR1 SEHNR and CDR2 FQNEAQ (reference sequence). Trimming cost V 1 base and J 6 bases, with 6 bases left between them. The CDR3 totals 12 residues. CDR3 DNA: TGTGCCAGCAGCTTAGGGCAGAATGGCTACACCTTC. This gives the protein CASSLGQNGYTF.

The chain joins TRBV18 to TRBJ2-7; D might be TRBD1 (6 bases). V was trimmed by 6 bases and J by 2 bases, leaving 14 bases between them. Germline lookup yields CDR1 KGHSH and CDR2 LQKENI. CDR3 length: 14 amino acids. CDR3: CASSLRTVPYEQYF. The CDR3 coding sequence is TGTGCCAGCTCCCTCCGGACAGTTCCCTACGAGCAGTACTTC.

V gene TRBV19 combines with J gene TRBJ2-1, with a tentative D call TRBD2 (6 bases). V lost 10 bases to trimming and J lost 10 bases, with 14 bases between them. Germline CDR1 is LNHDA and CDR2 is SQIVND (reference sequence). The CDR3 runs to 11 residues. The CDR3 here is CANPGLHEQFF. Here the CDR3 DNA reads TGTGCCAATCCCGGACTACACGAGCAGTTCTTC.

The CDR3 coding sequence is TGTGCCAGCAGCTTAGGGCCGAACACAGATACGCAGTATTTT. As protein: CASSLGPNTDTQYF. The chain is built from TRBV11-3 and TRBJ2-3; no clear D. Looked up from germline, CDR1 is SGHNT and CDR2 is YENEEA. This CDR3 region has 14 residues. With 1 base removed from V and 2 bases from J, the gap between germline ends came to 7 bases. Full variable domain (outside the CDR3, taken from reference TRBV11-3 and TRBJ2-3): EAGVVQSPRYKIIEKKQPVAFWCNPISGHNTLYWYLQNLGQGPELLIRYENEEAVDDSQLPKDRFSAERLKGVDSTLKIQPAELGDSAVYLCASSLGPNTDTQYFGPGTRLTVL.

Turning to this clone: The junction and the germline gene differ at one end; a read error may be behind it. The chain links TRBV2 to TRBJ1-4, with 7 bases lining up with TRBD1. The CDR3 is made up of 13 amino acids. Germline V gene lookup returns CDR1 SNHLY and CDR2 FYNNEI. The CDR3 sequence: CVSTPGTEEKLFF. The CDR3 coding sequence is TGTGTCAGCACCCCAGGGACAGAAGAAAAACTGTTTTTT. The variable domain in full, with the rest retrieved from reference TRBV2 and TRBJ1-4, is EPEVTQTPSHQVTQMGQEVILRCVPISNHLYFYWYRQILGQKVEFLVSFYNNEISEKSEIFDDQFSVERPDGSNFTLKIRSTKLEDSAMYFCVSTPGTEEKLFFGSGTQLSVL.